Detailed here is one T cell receptor (beta chain). Its antigen is not known. The data are from a study of beta chain features in type 1 diabetes. The isolated RNA, all of it, was reverse transcribed, so expressed TCRB transcripts were what got sequenced. This table comes from immunoSEQ multiplex PCR, and its TCRdb copy is limited to in-frame clones, with some not included. The repertoire holds roughly 450,000 clones, with over 10% as singletons. Study-wide findings and caveats: A pattern of fewer insertions and more deletions at VDJ junctions was seen in type 1 diabetes patients. HLA effects on TCRB rearrangement stayed unresolved here.

Sequencing was performed on naive CD4+ T cells from blood. The TCR sequence derives from a woman between 18 and 29 years old in good health.

The CDR3 spells CASSVRGNYGYTF. In DNA, the CDR3 is TGTGCCAGCAGTGTTCGGGGAAACTATGGCTACACCTTC. The chain carries TRBV2 and TRBJ1-2; the D is unclear. V gave up 4 bases and J gave up 2 bases, with 8 bases separating them. In germline, CDR1 is SNHLY, CDR2 FYNNEI. This CDR3 comprises 13 residues.